These 26 T cell receptor beta chains came from one sample sequenced in a study of blood T cell repertoires in COVID-19. Produced via immunoSEQ multiplex PCR; TCRdb's table is partial and in-frame only. The table has 410,000 or so clones, approximately 89% seen once. The source material was peripheral blood. All receptors derive from a woman aged 40 to 55 with COVID-19, enrolled during active disease.

The V and J genes are TRBV15 and TRBJ1-4; unclear D gene. The CDR3 covers 13 residues. V was cut by 3 bases and J by 11 bases, with 13 bases left in between. Germline-derived CDR1 and CDR2 are LNHNV and YYDKDF (reference sequence). The CDR3 nucleotides read TGTGCCACCAGCAGGGATCCAAGGGAGAAACTGTTTTTT. It codes for CATSRDPREKLFF.

The V call is TRBV4-3, the J call TRBJ2-1; TRBD2 matches at 13 bases. The V gene's germline CDR1 is LGHNA and CDR2 YSLEER. J was trimmed by 7 bases and V by 6 bases; bases with no gene match: 0. This CDR3 has 13 amino acids. CDR3 residues: CASRLAGGNEQFF. DNA for the CDR3: TGCGCCAGCAGACTAGCGGGAGGGAATGAGCAGTTCTTC.

This sequence joins TRBV6-2 or TRBV6-3 and TRBJ2-1, with 8 bases lining up with TRBD2. The V segment lost 2 bases and the J segment 5 bases; nucleotides outside the gene matches: 11. This CDR3 has 17 residues. The germline CDR1 and CDR2 sequences are MNHEY and SVGEGT. CDR3 DNA: TGTGCCAGCAGTTACGGCCTAGCGGGTTCGGGGGACAATGAGCAGTTCTTC. It yields the protein CASSYGLAGSGDNEQFF.

The V and J genes are TRBV5-1 and TRBJ1-1, with TRBD1 matching 11 bases. The CDR3 contains 16 residues. The trim removed 4 bases at V and 1 base at J, leaving 6 bases unmatched. Germline CDR1 reads SGHRS; CDR2 reads YFSETQ. The CDR3 DNA sequence: TGCGCCAGCAGCAGAGGACAGGGGGCGGCGAACACTGAAGCTTTCTTT. Its translation: CASSRGQGAANTEAFF.

The chain joins TRBV7-2 to TRBJ2-3; 8 bases are shared with TRBD2. Germline CDR1 reads SGHTA; CDR2 reads FQGNSA. Trimming at V came to 4 bases and at J to 1 base, leaving 7 bases not matched to a gene. CDR3 length: 16 residues. The CDR3 nucleotides read TGTGCCAGCAGCTCTGCTTCAGCGGGAGGCACAGATACGCAGTATTTT. Its translation: CASSSASAGGTDTQYF.

This chain uses TRBV6-2 or TRBV6-3 with TRBJ2-3; the D gene is possibly TRBD2 (5 bases). CDR3 length: 16 amino acids. V lost 4 bases and J lost 4, with 18 bases in between. Per the germline V gene, CDR1 is MNHEY and CDR2 is SVGEGT. For the CDR3, the DNA is TGTGCCAGCAGTTCCTCTGGCAGAGGGTTGGCAGATACGCAGTATTTT. Residues: CASSSSGRGLADTQYF.

The chain carries TRBV2 and TRBJ1-1; 7 positions match TRBD1. The germline V gene encodes CDR1 SNHLY and CDR2 FYNNEI. CDR3 length: 14 residues. V lost 6 bases and J lost 1; bases outside the gene matches: 5. The CDR3 loop reads CASRAAGGNTEAFF. Written as DNA, the CDR3 is TGTGCCAGCAGGGCGGCAGGGGGGAACACTGAAGCTTTCTTT.

The chain uses TRBV4-3 and TRBJ2-1, with 8 nucleotides matching TRBD2. This CDR3 region has 12 residues. Trimming at V came to 4 bases and at J to 7 bases, leaving 0 bases not matched to a gene. Germline V gene sequence: CDR1 LGHNA, CDR2 YSLEER. CDR3 region: CASSLAGNEQFF. In nucleotides, the CDR3 is TGCGCCAGCAGCCTAGCGGGGAATGAGCAGTTCTTC.

J is TRBJ2-7 and V is TRBV11-3, with 12 bases fitting TRBD1. Unmatched junction bases numbered 6, after V lost 3 bases and J lost 6 bases. This CDR3 is built from 15 residues. CDR1 is SGHNT and CDR2 is YENEEA in the germline V gene. CDR3 sequence: CASSFGGTGGLEQYF. The CDR3 DNA reads TGTGCCAGCAGCTTCGGGGGGACAGGGGGCCTCGAGCAGTACTTC.

This chain links TRBV19 with TRBJ2-6; D is possibly TRBD1 (6 bases). Trimming shortened V by 2 bases and J by 3 bases, and 8 bases separated the two germline ends. This CDR3 is built from 15 residues. Germline-derived CDR1 and CDR2 are LNHDA and SQIVND (reference sequence). CDR3 protein: CASSITGRGANVLTF. CDR3 DNA sequence: TGTGCCAGTAGTATAACAGGGCGTGGGGCCAACGTCCTGACTTTC. Variable domain in full (rest from reference TRBV19 and TRBJ2-6): DGGITQSPKYLFRKEGQNVTLSCEQNLNHDAMYWYRQDPGQGLRLIYYSQIVNDFQKGDIAEGYSVSREKKESFPLTVTSAQKNPTAFYLCASSITGRGANVLTFGAGSRLTVL.

The chain is built from TRBV13 and TRBJ2-7; 8 bases are a match to TRBD2. This CDR3 comprises 19 residues. The germline gives CDR1 PRHDT, CDR2 FYEKMQ (reference sequence). V lost 1 base to trimming and J lost 0 bases; unmatched junction nucleotides: 14. CDR3 sequence: CASSLELAVSSGYSYEQYF. In DNA, the CDR3 is TGTGCCAGCAGCTTAGAACTAGCGGTGTCGTCAGGGTACTCCTACGAGCAGTACTTC.

In its sample, this clone was seen once. This sequence joins TRBV28 and TRBJ2-5, with TRBD1 identical over 8 bases. CDR3 size: 16 residues. The trim removed 7 bases at V and 3 bases at J, leaving 13 bases unmatched. Germline V lookup: CDR1 MDHEN, CDR2 SYDVKM. The CDR3 bases are TGTGCCAGCATTCCTAGGCCCTGGACAGGGAAAGAGACCCAGTACTTC. It yields the protein CASIPRPWTGKETQYF.

V usage is TRBV5-1 and J usage is TRBJ1-5; D not resolved. The V gene's germline CDR1 is SGHRS and CDR2 YFSETQ. This CDR3 spans 15 amino acids. Trimming shortened V by 0 bases and J by 4 bases, and 11 bases separated the two germline ends. CDR3 nucleotide sequence: TGCGCCAGCAGCTTGGCACTACTCGGGAATCAGCCCCAGCATTTT. As protein: CASSLALLGNQPQHF.

The chain joins TRBV19 to TRBJ1-5; D possibly corresponds to TRBD1 (6 bases). Between the trimmed V and J ends, which lost 3 bases and 1 base, there was a span of 16 bases. Looked up from germline, CDR1 is LNHDA and CDR2 is SQIVND (reference sequence). The CDR3 has 17 amino acids. This CDR3 reads CASSIKQGLGSNQPQHF. Here the CDR3 DNA reads TGTGCCAGTAGTATTAAGCAGGGGCTTGGAAGCAATCAGCCCCAGCATTTT.

The rearrangement uses TRBV4-3 and TRBJ1-1; D is undetermined. V was trimmed by 6 bases and J by 0 bases, leaving 14 bases between them. The CDR3 is made up of 15 amino acids. The germline V gene has CDR1 LGHNA and CDR2 YSLEER. CDR3 region: CASRIRNAMNTEAFF. CDR3 nucleotide sequence: TGCGCCAGCAGAATCAGGAACGCGATGAACACTGAAGCTTTCTTT.

CDR3: CASSFPITSGRDFSYNEQFF. In DNA form, the CDR3 reads TGTGCCAGCAGCTTCCCAATTACTAGCGGGAGGGATTTCTCCTACAATGAGCAGTTCTTC. J is TRBJ2-1 and V is TRBV7-8; 13 bases fit TRBD2. Germline loops: CDR1 SGHVS, CDR2 FQNEAQ. This CDR3 has 20 amino acids. Unmatched junction bases numbered 11, after V lost 3 bases and J lost 0 bases.

The chain has TRBV23-1 and TRBJ1-5, with D hard to call. TRBV23-1 is annotated as an ORF whose role is uncertain. This CDR3 comprises 16 residues. Trimming removed 7 bases from V and 2 bases from J, with 18 bases in between. Written as DNA, the CDR3 is TGCGCCAGCACTCCGATGTACCAGTGCTGCAATCAGCCCCAGCATTTT. As protein: CASTPMYQCCNQPQHF.

This chain joins TRBV6-6 and TRBJ2-2, with unresolved D. CDR1 is MNHNY, CDR2 SVGAGI, per germline (reference sequence). The V gene lost 2 bases and the J gene lost 5 bases, with 6 bases spanning the gap. There are 13 residues in the CDR3. DNA for the CDR3: TGTGCCAGCAGTTACCAGGAAACCGGGGAGCTGTTTTTT. Translation: CASSYQETGELFF.

V is TRBV4-3 and J is TRBJ1-6; D unresolved. Germline-derived CDR1 and CDR2 are LGHNA and YSLEER. The CDR3 loop spans 13 amino acids. The ends were cut back, 2 bases at V and 9 bases at J, with 8 bases in the middle. The CDR3 spells CASSQFGVSPLHF. CDR3 sequence (DNA): TGCGCCAGCAGCCAATTCGGGGTTTCACCCCTCCACTTT.

V is TRBV10-3 and J is TRBJ2-7; TRBD2 aligns across 13 bases. V was clipped by 11 bases and J by 6 bases; unmatched bases: 10. Germline CDR1 reads ENHRY; CDR2 reads SYGVKD. CDR3 length: 14 residues. CDR3 bases: TGTGCCGCCACGACTAGCGGGGGGTTCGGCGAGCAGTACTTC. It is translated as CAATTSGGFGEQYF.

The chain employs TRBV12-3 or TRBV12-4 and TRBJ1-4; D remains ambiguous. V was clipped by 3 bases and J by 4 bases, with 6 bases between them. This CDR3 contains 13 residues. The DNA of the CDR3 is TGTGCCAGCAGTTTGACTCGTAATGAAAAACTGTTTTTT. Translation: CASSLTRNEKLFF.

The chain couples TRBV28 to TRBJ2-7; perhaps TRBD1 as D (5 bases). Germline V gives CDR1 MDHEN, CDR2 SYDVKM. V lost 7 bases and J lost 3, with 10 bases in between. This CDR3 is 12 amino acids long. CDR3 nucleotides: TGTGCCAGCACCCTTACAGGCTACGAGCAGTACTTC. Amino acids: CASTLTGYEQYF.

The chain uses TRBV5-1 and TRBJ1-1; 8 bases match TRBD1. Trimming cost V 2 bases and J 3 bases; bases outside gene matches: 3. The germline gives CDR1 SGHRS, CDR2 YFSETQ. The CDR3 consists of 14 residues. The DNA for the CDR3 is TGCGCCAGCAGCTTCCAGGGGGCCGACACTGAAGCTTTCTTT. It yields the protein CASSFQGADTEAFF.

This clone came up once. The V and J genes are TRBV5-4 and TRBJ2-5; 8 bases are a match to TRBD2. The J segment lost 4 bases and the V segment lost 2 bases, leaving 7 bases of the junction unmatched. CDR3 length equals 15 residues. The germline V gene encodes CDR1 SGHNT and CDR2 YYREEE (reference sequence). This chain's CDR3 is CASSFKREYVETQYF. In DNA form, the CDR3 reads TGTGCCAGCAGCTTTAAGCGGGAGTATGTAGAGACCCAGTACTTC.

The chain couples TRBV9 to TRBJ2-1; a possible D gene is TRBD1 (6 bases). V shed 3 bases and J shed 4 bases, with 23 bases lying between them. This CDR3 spans 18 amino acids. Germline assignment: CDR1 SGDLS and CDR2 YYNGEE. The CDR3 bases are TGTGCCAGCAGCGAGGGCAGGGGACGCAGTATTTCGTACAATGAGCAGTTCTTC. It yields the protein CASSEGRGRSISYNEQFF.

This clone has only one observation. The chain employs TRBV7-2 and TRBJ1-6; weak D call: TRBD1 (6 bases). CDR1 and CDR2 (germline): SGHTA, FQGNSA. Trimming shortened V by 6 bases and J by 10 bases, and 16 bases separated the two germline ends. The CDR3 loop spans 14 amino acids. CDR3 coding DNA: TGTGCCAGCAGTGCCCAGGGGAAGAGATCACCCCTCCACTTT. Its translation: CASSAQGKRSPLHF. The whole variable domain, filled in from reference TRBV7-2 and TRBJ1-6, reads GAGVSQSPSNKVTEKGKDVELRCDPISGHTALYWYRQSLGQGLEFLIYFQGNSAPDKSGLPSDRFSAERTGGSVSTLTIQRTQQEDSAVYLCASSAQGKRSPLHFGNGTRLTVT.